Below, one TCR beta chain is given with its context. This clonotype was counted ten times or more. Its recognized antigen is unknown. There are no base qualities to consult, and no much larger clone falls within one base. Hyperthyroidism patients were aged 18 to 65 years and newly diagnosed, with disease duration of less than 2 months. Exclusion was applied to patients with uncontrolled infections, other autoimmune diseases, pregnancy or lactation. Diagnoses were established on the basis of clinical symptoms, serum thyroxine and TRAb, thyroid ultrasound, and orbital computed tomography. Blood from progressor patients was collected at the time of first diagnosis with hyperthyroidism, before any ophthalmopathy symptoms had appeared. PBMCs were separated from approximately 9.9 ml of fresh peripheral blood using Ficoll-Paque density gradient centrifugation. Progressor patients were first diagnosed with Graves' hyperthyroidism and then developed ophthalmopathy during follow-up. Trizol reagent was used to extract total RNA, and RNA quality was then checked on an Agilent 2100 Bioanalyzer.

This specimen belongs to a study of T cells in Graves' hyperthyroidism and ophthalmopathy (dated by TCRdb to about 2019). In terms of the full investigation: Peripheral blood samples were taken at initial diagnosis, before any treatment was given. For training and testing, the roughly 93 patients in the discovery cohort were randomly divided in a 7:3 ratio. Whether ophthalmopathy could be predicted prospectively was tested in an independent validation cohort made up of under 20 hyperthyroidism patients plus 17 patients who later progressed to ophthalmopathy. TCR Vbeta CDR3 sequencing of 120 to 150 peripheral blood samples (approximately 44 ophthalmopathy, about 80 hyperthyroidism and some 17 progressor patients) is reported in the paper. Thyroid tissue and blood T-cell repertoires from about six Graves' hyperthyroidism patients were also compared in the study. TCR V-J signatures able to tell the groups apart were searched for in a discovery cohort of 90 to 100 patients, of whom roughly 42 had Graves' ophthalmopathy and 57 had stable Graves' hyperthyroidism. Once sampling was done, hyperthyroidism patients were given methimazole at a starting dose of 30 mg daily, whereas ophthalmopathy patients were given high-dose intravenous methylprednisolone.

The TCR beta CDR3 regions were amplified from the RNA transcripts. For the first round of RT-PCR on the TCR CDR3, the HTBI primer set was used together with the Qiagen OneStep RT-PCR kit. Libraries were constructed in a second round of multiplex PCR, after which size selection and purification were performed. Sequencing of the libraries was done on an Illumina HiSeq2000 using paired-end 100 bp reads. The study's own analysis went as follows. SOAPnuke was used to process the raw data, throwing out any read that contained adapters or uncalled bases, had a mean Phred below 15, or lacked an exact constant-primer or identifier match. COPE v1.2.5 was used to merge high-quality paired reads, and clonotypes were defined as unique nucleotide sequences. MiTCR v1.1 was used to align the clonotypes against IMGT TRBV, TRBD and TRBJ reference segments. Analysis was restricted to V-J combinations with a frequency above 0.0001, which covered roughly 99% of repertoires. The TCS score was defined as F50 (clonal expansion) divided by E x V (chaos), with BLOSUM62-based TCRdist calculated between CDR3 peptides within each V-J. Welch's t-statistics and random forest reduced around 550 V-J features to 13, which were used in a naive Bayes classifier (R e1071). TCRdb trimmed the raw reads at Q25, called clones with MiXCR and kept productive beta chains. Each entry merges the rows of one CDR3 protein and shows their most common DNA and genes. These V and J calls derive from TCRdb rather than the authors' analysis. This sample holds approximately 370,000 distinct CDR3 sequences; about 17% were observed only once. Of the sample, approximately 33% falls within the top ten clones.

Results and caveats for the whole study, not just this receptor: A 13 V-J signature model separated ophthalmopathy from stable hyperthyroidism, with approximately 87% sensitivity and about 81% specificity in cross-validation and 80%/75% in testing. During validation, the model predicted progression to ophthalmopathy a median of roughly six months ahead of onset, with approximately 70% sensitivity and about 72% specificity. Most expanded thyroid clonotypes (frequency above 0.001) were also detected in blood, a finding suggesting that blood repertoires may reflect thyroid immune responses. Sample size was not statistically predetermined, and investigators were not blinded to group allocation.

The CDR3 goes from the cysteine to the phenylalanine over 14 residues. Only the CDR3 DNA is retained, 42 bases long and in frame from the first base. Unmatched junction bases come to 8, with V trimmed by 6 bases and J by 5 bases. The chain is made from TRBV12-3 or TRBV12-4 and TRBJ2-5; TRBD2 aligns with 8 central bases. Sequencing used blood. This sequence was found in a woman between 25 and 40 years old with Graves' hyperthyroidism that later progressed to Graves' ophthalmopathy. The DNA reads TGTGCCAGCAGCCCCGGGAGGGATGCGGAGACCCAGTACTTC. The resulting protein is CASSPGRDAETQYF.